These T cell receptor beta chains were read from a single sample in a study of T-cell reconstitution after alpha-beta-depleted transplantation in children. TCRdb redid the calling of the PCR reads with MiXCR, one entry per CDR3 protein. The table includes about 240,000 distinct CDR3 sequences, around 12% detected once. This material consisted of PBMCs from the stem cell graft donor, taken from the stem cell graft. These TCRs come from a human donor who donated a stem cell graft to a child with acute lymphoblastic leukemia. Both conserved end residues are part of each CDR3. Each record gives: clone size, D gene, V gene, J gene, CDR3 DNA, CDR3 protein. D genes are given only for firm matches. A clone size is listed for some rows: how often the clone was seen (once, few, many), or a class if it is expanded.

many	NA	TRBV20-1	TRBJ1-5	TGCAGTGCTAGGGGTGGAGGAAGCAATCAGCCCCAGCATTTT	CSARGGGSNQPQHF
many	TRBD1	TRBV5-1	TRBJ2-7	TGCGCCAGCAGCTGGGGGACAGGGACCTACGAGCAGTACTTC	CASSWGTGTYEQYF
many	NA	TRBV20-1	TRBJ2-2	TGCAGTGCTAGAGATAGTATGGAGGTCGGGGAGCTGTTTTTT	CSARDSMEVGELFF
many	NA	TRBV2	TRBJ2-2	TGTGCCAGCAGTGATGGAGGCGGCTACACCGGGGAGCTGTTTTTT	CASSDGGGYTGELFF
NA	NA	TRBV18	TRBJ2-1	TGTGCCAGCTCACGAGACAGGTACCCAATTAATGAGCAGTTCTTC	CASSRDRYPINEQFF
many	NA	TRBV24-1	TRBJ2-7	TGTGCCACCAGTGATTCCATAGTCGGGGAGCAGTACTTC	CATSDSIVGEQYF
many	NA	TRBV4-2	TRBJ2-7	TGTGCCAGCAGCCAAGATAGCCGATCACAGCAGTACTTC	CASSQDSRSQQYF
many	NA	TRBV7-2	TRBJ2-2	TGTGCCAGCAGCTTACAGGGGAGGGAGCTGTTTTTT	CASSLQGRELFF
NA	TRBD1	TRBV6-2/TRBV6-3	TRBJ2-1	TGTGCCAGCAGTTACTCGTTGTCAGGGGGCAATGAGCAGTTCTTC	CASSYSLSGGNEQFF
many	TRBD1	TRBV4-3	TRBJ2-7	TGCGCCAGCAGCTATATATGGACTGGTGGGGACAGGGGGCTTGAGCAGTACTTC	CASSYIWTGGDRGLEQYF
many	NA	TRBV20-1	TRBJ2-7	TGCAGTGCTAGAGATCTTAGGAGGGGCGAGCAGTACTTC	CSARDLRRGEQYF
many	NA	TRBV18	TRBJ2-3	TGTGCCAGCTCACCTAGCGTGATAGATACGCAGTATTTT	CASSPSVIDTQYF
many	NA	TRBV7-2	TRBJ2-1	TGTGCCAGCAGCTTTTCAAACAATGAGCAGTTCTTC	CASSFSNNEQFF
NA	NA	TRBV2	TRBJ2-1	TGTGCCAGCAGTGAACGGAACCGACTGGACCTAAAGCAAAATGAGCAGTTCTTC	CASSERNRLDLKQNEQFF
many	NA	TRBV20-1	TRBJ2-5	TGCAGTCCCAAAAGGGCAAAACAGGAGACCCAGTACTTC	CSPKRAKQETQYF
many	TRBD1	TRBV7-2	TRBJ2-2	TGTGCCAGCAGCTTGGGCCGGGACAGGGTGACCGGGGAGCTGTTTTTT	CASSLGRDRVTGELFF
many	NA	TRBV4-3	TRBJ2-1	TGCGCCAGCAGCCAGGCCACCGGGACTGAGCAGTTCTTC	CASSQATGTEQFF
many	TRBD1	TRBV20-1	TRBJ2-5	TGCAGTGCTAGCATCGACAGGGGAGAGACCCAGTACTTC	CSASIDRGETQYF
NA	TRBD1	TRBV7-2	TRBJ1-6	TGTGCCACCCAGGGGGCCCGGTATTCACCCCTCCACTTT	CATQGARYSPLHF
few	TRBD2	TRBV5-5	TRBJ2-7	TGTGCCAGCAGCTTGCGACTAGCGGGGGGATCCTACGAGCAGTACTTC	CASSLRLAGGSYEQYF
few	TRBD1	TRBV6-2/TRBV6-3	TRBJ1-1	TGTGCCAGCAGGGACACCGGGACAGGGGGCTCGAACACTGAAGCTTTCTTT	CASRDTGTGGSNTEAFF
many	NA	TRBV18	TRBJ2-7	TGTGCCAGCTCACCTATAAACAGGGTCTACGAGCAGTACTTC	CASSPINRVYEQYF
many	NA	TRBV27	TRBJ2-7	TGTGCCAGCAGGAGGGGGGCGGGGATGGGAACCTACGAGCAGTACTTC	CASRRGAGMGTYEQYF
NA	NA	TRBV6-5	TRBJ2-5	TGTGCCAGCAGTTACGGTCGGGCCCCCGGGGGGACCCAGTACTTC	CASSYGRAPGGTQYF
many	TRBD1	TRBV7-2	TRBJ2-2	TGTGCCAGCAGCTTACCCCAGGGGGTTAGGGGGGAGCTGTTTTTT	CASSLPQGVRGELFF
NA	NA	TRBV7-9	TRBJ2-5	TGTGCCAGCAGCTTTAGCCGGGAGAAAACGGAGACCCGGTACTTC	CASSFSREKTETRYF
many	NA	TRBV7-2	TRBJ2-7	TGTGCCAGCAGCTCCTATTCCTACGAGCAGTACTTC	CASSSYSYEQYF
few	NA	TRBV24-1	TRBJ2-1	TGTGCCACCAGCAACATTGCCTACAATGAGCAGTTCTTC	CATSNIAYNEQFF
many	NA	TRBV5-6	TRBJ2-2	TGTGCCAGCGGCTGGTCGGGCACCGGGGAGCTGTTTTTT	CASGWSGTGELFF
NA	TRBD2	TRBV7-2	TRBJ2-1	TGTGCCAGCAGCATACGAGCGGGAGGTGCTGCCAATGAGCAGTTCTTC	CASSIRAGGAANEQFF
many	TRBD1	TRBV5-6	TRBJ1-6	TGTGCCAGCAGCTTTGGGACAGGGATTTCACCCCTCCACTTT	CASSFGTGISPLHF